The clone carrying this T cell receptor beta chain was seen only a few times. The antigen remains unidentified. Profiled with immunoSEQ multiplex PCR; TCRdb holds only in-frame clones, not every one. There are about 120,000 clones in the sample; 86% occur only once, and about 2.9% lies in the top ten. These data belong to a study of T cell responses to AZD1222 COVID-19 vaccine. Study-level points and caveats: Across the whole spike, CD4 TCRs peaked at regions 160-218 and 743-854. Baseline testing showed seropositivity in only a handful of AZD1222 recipients.

Germline V CDR1 and CDR2: MGHRA, YSYEKL. The length of the CDR3 is 12 residues. The ends were cut back, 0 bases at V and 9 bases at J, with 7 bases in the middle. It was second doses at about 4 or about 12 weeks that were pooled. The sequence came from an adult who received the AZD1222 COVID-19 vaccine. The chain carries TRBV4-1 and TRBJ2-3; no firm D call. The source was peripheral blood, collected 28 days after the second AZD1222 dose. The CDR3: CASSQDTATQYF. The CDR3 DNA follows: TGCGCCAGCAGCCAAGACACCGCAACGCAGTATTTT.